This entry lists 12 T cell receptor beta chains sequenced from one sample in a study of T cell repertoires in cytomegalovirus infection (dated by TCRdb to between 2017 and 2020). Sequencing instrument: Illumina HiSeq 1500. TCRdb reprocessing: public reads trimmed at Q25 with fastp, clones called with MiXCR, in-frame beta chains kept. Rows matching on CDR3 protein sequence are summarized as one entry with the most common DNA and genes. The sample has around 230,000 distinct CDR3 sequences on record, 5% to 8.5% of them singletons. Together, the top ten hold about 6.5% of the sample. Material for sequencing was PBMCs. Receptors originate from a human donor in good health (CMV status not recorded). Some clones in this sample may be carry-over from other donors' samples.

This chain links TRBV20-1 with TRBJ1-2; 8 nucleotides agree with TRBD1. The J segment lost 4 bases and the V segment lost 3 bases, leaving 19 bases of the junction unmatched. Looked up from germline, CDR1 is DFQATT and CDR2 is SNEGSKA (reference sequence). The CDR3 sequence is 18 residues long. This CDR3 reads CSARVRDRRRRGSYGYTF. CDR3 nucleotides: TGCAGTGCTAGGGTCCGGGACAGGAGGCGTCGGGGCTCCTATGGCTACACCTTC.

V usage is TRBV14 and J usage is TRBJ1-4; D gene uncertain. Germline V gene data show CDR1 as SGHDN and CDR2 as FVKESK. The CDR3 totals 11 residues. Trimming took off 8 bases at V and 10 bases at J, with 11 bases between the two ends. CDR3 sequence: CASQDRVKLFF. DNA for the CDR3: TGTGCCAGCCAAGATCGGGTAAAACTGTTTTTT.

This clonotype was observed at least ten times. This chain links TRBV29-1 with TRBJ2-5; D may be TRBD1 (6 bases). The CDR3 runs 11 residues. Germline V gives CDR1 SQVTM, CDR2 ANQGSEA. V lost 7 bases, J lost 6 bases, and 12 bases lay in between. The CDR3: CSGLQGQTQYF. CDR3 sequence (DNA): TGCAGCGGACTACAGGGCCAGACCCAGTACTTC.

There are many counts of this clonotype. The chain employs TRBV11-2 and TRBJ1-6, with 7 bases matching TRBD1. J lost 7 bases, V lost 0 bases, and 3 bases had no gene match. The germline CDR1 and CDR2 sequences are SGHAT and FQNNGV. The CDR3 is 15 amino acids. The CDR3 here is CASSLDGQANSPLHF. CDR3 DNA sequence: TGTGCCAGCAGCTTAGATGGACAGGCGAATTCACCCCTCCACTTT.

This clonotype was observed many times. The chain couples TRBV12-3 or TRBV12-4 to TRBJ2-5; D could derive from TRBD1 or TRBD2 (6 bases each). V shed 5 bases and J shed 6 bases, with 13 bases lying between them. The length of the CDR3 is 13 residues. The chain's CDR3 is CASSLGGIKTQYF. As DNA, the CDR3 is TGTGCCAGCAGTCTAGGGGGGATAAAGACCCAGTACTTC.

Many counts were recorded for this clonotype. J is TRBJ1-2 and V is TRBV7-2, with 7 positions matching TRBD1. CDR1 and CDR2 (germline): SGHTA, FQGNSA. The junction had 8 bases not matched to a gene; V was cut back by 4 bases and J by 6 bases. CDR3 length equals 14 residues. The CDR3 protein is CASSSGVQGNGYTF. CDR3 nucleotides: TGTGCCAGCAGCTCGGGGGTACAGGGGAATGGCTACACCTTC.

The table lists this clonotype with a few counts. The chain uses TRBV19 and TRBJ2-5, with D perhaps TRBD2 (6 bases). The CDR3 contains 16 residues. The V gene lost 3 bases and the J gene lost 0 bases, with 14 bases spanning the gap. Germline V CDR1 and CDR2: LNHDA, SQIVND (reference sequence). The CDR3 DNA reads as TGTGCCAGTAGTATGAGGAGGGCCCCGTACCAAGAGACCCAGTACTTC. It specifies CASSMRRAPYQETQYF. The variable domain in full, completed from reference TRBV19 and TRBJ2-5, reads DGGITQSPKYLFRKEGQNVTLSCEQNLNHDAMYWYRQDPGQGLRLIYYSQIVNDFQKGDIAEGYSVSREKKESFPLTVTSAQKNPTAFYLCASSMRRAPYQETQYFGPGTRLLVL.

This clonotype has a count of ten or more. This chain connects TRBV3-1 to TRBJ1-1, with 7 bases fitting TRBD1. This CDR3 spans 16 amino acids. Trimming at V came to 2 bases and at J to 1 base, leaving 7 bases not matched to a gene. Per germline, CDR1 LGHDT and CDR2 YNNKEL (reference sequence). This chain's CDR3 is CASSQITGDRNTEAFF. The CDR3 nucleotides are TGTGCCAGCAGCCAAATTACAGGGGACCGGAACACTGAAGCTTTCTTT.

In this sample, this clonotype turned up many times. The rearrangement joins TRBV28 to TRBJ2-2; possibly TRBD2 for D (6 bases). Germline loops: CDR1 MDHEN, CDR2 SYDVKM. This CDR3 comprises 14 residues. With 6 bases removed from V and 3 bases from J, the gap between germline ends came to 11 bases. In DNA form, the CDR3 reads TGTGCCAGCAGGGCCTGGGAGGACACCGGGGAGCTGTTTTTT. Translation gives CASRAWEDTGELFF.

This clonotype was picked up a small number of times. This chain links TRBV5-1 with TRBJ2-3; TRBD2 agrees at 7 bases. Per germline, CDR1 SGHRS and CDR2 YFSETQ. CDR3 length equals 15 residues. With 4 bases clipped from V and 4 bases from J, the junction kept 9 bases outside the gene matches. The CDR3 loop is CASSPRSGASDTQYF. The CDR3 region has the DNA TGCGCCAGCAGCCCACGAAGCGGGGCGTCAGATACGCAGTATTTT.

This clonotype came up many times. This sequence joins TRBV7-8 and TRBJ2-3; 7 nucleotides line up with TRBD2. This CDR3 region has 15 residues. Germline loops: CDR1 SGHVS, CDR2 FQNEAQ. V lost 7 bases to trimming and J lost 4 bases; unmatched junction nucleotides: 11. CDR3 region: CASTPLAGEADTQYF. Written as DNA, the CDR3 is TGTGCCAGCACCCCCCTGGCGGGGGAGGCAGATACGCAGTATTTT.

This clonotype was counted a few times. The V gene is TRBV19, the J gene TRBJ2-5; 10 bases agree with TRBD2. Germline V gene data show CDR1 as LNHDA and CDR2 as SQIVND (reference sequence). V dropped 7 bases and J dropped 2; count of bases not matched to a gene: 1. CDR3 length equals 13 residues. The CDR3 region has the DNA TGTGCCAGTAAACTAGCGGGACAAGAGACCCAGTACTTC. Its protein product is CASKLAGQETQYF.